This section outlines one T cell receptor beta chain sequence together with its context. CDR3 length equals 14 residues. Germline-derived CDR1 and CDR2 are MNHEY and SVGAGI. Deletions cut 5 bases from V and 3 bases from J, with 13 bases between. The sample is drawn from a study of T cell changes during pregnancy in multiple sclerosis. Profiling relied on immunoSEQ multiplex PCR, and the TCRdb table lists in-frame clones only, not all of them. Here the sample spans under 50,000 clones, just under 95% being singletons. The clonotype originates from a female donor with multiple sclerosis, enrolled in a pregnancy study. The sample here was CD4+ T cells from peripheral blood mononuclear cells, taken in the first trimester of pregnancy. The chain employs TRBV6-5 and TRBJ1-1, with D possibly being TRBD1 (6 bases). In DNA, the CDR3 is TGTGCCAGCAGTATACAGGGATGGCACACTGAAGCTTTCTTT. It yields the protein CASSIQGWHTEAFF.